This T cell receptor beta chain was identified in a study of a mutant IDH1 vaccine in newly diagnosed glioma listed by TCRdb under 2021. General notes on the study: In the chemotherapy-containing groups, vaccination started alongside temozolomide cycles, whereas in patients who had radiotherapy alone it started 4-6 weeks after radiotherapy. Before enrollment, patients had received standard therapy of radiotherapy alone, temozolomide alone, or radiochemotherapy with temozolomide; most received the combination. The approximately 32 treated patients were 62.5% male and around 38% female, with a mean age of roughly 42 years. Peripheral blood was drawn at six visits: V03 (baseline), V05, V07, V10, V12 and V13. Longitudinal TCRB deep sequencing was done for about two dozen treated patients, wherever samples were available for exploratory analyses. Visit V12 was the week-35 safety follow-up and visit V13 was the week-47 end of study.

The library was obtained by the immunoSEQ multiplex PCR assay. The hsTCRB Kit was used according to the manufacturer's protocol to amplify rearranged TCR beta chain sequences. Sequencing of TCRB libraries was carried out on an Illumina MiSeq. On the study's bioinformatics: Demultiplexing, trimming and gene mapping were performed with the kit vendor's proprietary platform. What TCRdb holds here is the immuneACCESS table cut down to in-frame rearrangements. Part of the clones is not present; checked against another copy, under half of the missing clones reflect an unresolved V gene, and the others are unexplained. D and trimming come from the DNA, and the V and J calls and clone size come from that table. This sample has around 30,000 clones in its table, and roughly nine tenths of those were observed once. 2% to 2.5% of the sample lies in the top ten. Study-level results and caveats: The authors stated that sample limitations prevented analyses of patient blood samples from being reproduced. Across multiple MHC alleles, vaccine-induced immune responses were seen in just over 90% of patients. Changes in the top peripheral T cell clonotypes picked up by TCRB sequencing did not appear to be linked to pseudoprogression. Availability determined which PBMC samples were chosen for TCRB deep sequencing.

Reading the label with the study, this specimen's time point is: week 47, end of study. Every vaccine dose consisted of 300 ug of a 20-mer mutant IDH1 peptide in Montanide, administered subcutaneously together with topical imiquimod. Patients received eight vaccinations in weeks 1, 3, 5, 7, 11, 15, 19 and 23, corresponding to visits V03 through V10. Newly diagnosed WHO grade 3 or 4 IDH1-mutant astrocytomas showing loss of nuclear ATRX were present in the donors. The samples were drawn from NOA16, a multicentre, single-arm, open-label phase I trial in Germany that tested a mutant IDH1 peptide vaccine in humans for the first time. Genomic DNA for TCRB sequencing was isolated from EDTA blood with the DNeasy Blood and Tissue Kit. In regard to this clone: No cognate antigen has been identified for it. Base qualities were left out, and no much larger clone turns up one base away.

The cysteine opens and the phenylalanine closes a CDR3 of 12 amino acids. Here the CDR3 DNA is all that survives: 36 bases in frame from base 1. According to the germline V gene, CDR1 reads MRHNA and CDR2 reads SNTAGT. Trimming removed 4 bases from V and 7 bases from J, leaving 10 bases between the germline ends. In this chain, TRBV6-4 is recombined with TRBJ1-1; the D gene is possibly TRBD1, with 5 bases matching. The TCR originated in a man aged 40-55 years with glioma. The sample consisted of PBMCs, taken from a glioma patient whose treatment included an IDH1 peptide vaccine. For the CDR3, the sequence is CASSAQGGEAFF. The DNA sequence is TGTGCCAGCAGTGCTCAGGGTGGTGAAGCTTTCTTT.